This T cell receptor (beta chain) is from a study of graft-versus-host responses after intestinal transplantation. Study information: In this cohort, recipients had multivisceral, liver-intestinal, or isolated intestinal transplants. Study observations and caveats: Detection of GvH clones occurred in recipient marrow, and some had their first appearance in ileum or blood. Across patients carrying graft-donor T cell macrochimerism, allografts held high graft-versus-host to host-versus-graft clonal ratios. Early after transplant, HvG clones declined as circulating GvH clones peaked.

On this clone: Antigen: not known.

The protocol was immunoSEQ multiplex PCR, while the TCRdb copy is restricted to in-frame clones and leaves out a portion. Found here are approximately 100,000 clones, roughly 83% of them singletons; the top ten hold 1.4%. Germline V gene sequence: CDR1 MNHEY, CDR2 SMNVEV (reference sequence). V was shortened by 2 bases and J by 0 bases, with 8 bases between the two germline ends. The CDR3 sequence is 15 residues long. This sample comprised PBMCs, obtained 255 days after intestinal transplant. The J gene is TRBJ1-3, the V gene TRBV27, with D perhaps matching TRBD1 (6 bases). The TCR was taken from a human patient who received an intestinal transplant, so some T cells may come from the graft donor. The CDR3 is CASSLNRVSGNTIYF. DNA for the CDR3: TGTGCCAGCAGTTTAAACAGGGTCTCTGGAAACACCATATATTTT.